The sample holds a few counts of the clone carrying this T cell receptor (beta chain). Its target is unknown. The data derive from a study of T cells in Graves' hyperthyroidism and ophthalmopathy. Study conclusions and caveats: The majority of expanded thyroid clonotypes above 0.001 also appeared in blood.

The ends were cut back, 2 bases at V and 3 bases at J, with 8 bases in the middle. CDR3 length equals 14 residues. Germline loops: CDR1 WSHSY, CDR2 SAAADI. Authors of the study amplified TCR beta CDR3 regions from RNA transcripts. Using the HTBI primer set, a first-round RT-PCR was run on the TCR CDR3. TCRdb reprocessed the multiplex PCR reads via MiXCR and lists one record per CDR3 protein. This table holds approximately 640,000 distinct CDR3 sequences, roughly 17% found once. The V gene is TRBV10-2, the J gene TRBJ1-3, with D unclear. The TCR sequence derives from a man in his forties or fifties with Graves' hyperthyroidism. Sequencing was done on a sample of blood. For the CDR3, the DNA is TGCGCCAGCAGTGAGCCGGGTCATGGAAACACCATATATTTT. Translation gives CASSEPGHGNTIYF.